Each of the 9 T cell receptor beta chains below was sequenced from the same sample in a study of blood T cell repertoires in COVID-19. Libraries were prepared by immunoSEQ multiplex PCR; TCRdb keeps only in-frame clonotypes and omits some of them. The sample lists hundreds of thousands of clones; 88% were seen once. The material sequenced was peripheral blood. The receptors originated from a woman between 45 and 65 years old with COVID-19, enrolled during active disease.

V gene TRBV6-6 combines with J gene TRBJ2-7, with a tentative D call TRBD2 (5 bases). The V gene lost 5 bases and the J gene lost 2 bases, with 16 bases spanning the gap. There are 15 residues in the CDR3. The germline CDR1 and CDR2 sequences are MNHNY and SVGAGI (reference sequence). The CDR3 coding sequence is TGTGCCAGCAGTGCCCTATGGGGAGCCGCCTACGAGCAGTACTTC. It encodes CASSALWGAAYEQYF.

This chain uses TRBV4-1 with TRBJ1-2; possibly TRBD1 for D (5 bases). The CDR3 spans 14 residues. Trimming removed 2 bases at V and 6 bases at J, with 13 bases between. The V gene's germline CDR1 is MGHRA and CDR2 YSYEKL. CDR3 residues: CASSQIYGGHGYTF. CDR3 DNA sequence: TGCGCCAGCAGCCAAATCTACGGGGGACATGGCTACACCTTC.

The CDR3 DNA reads as TGTGCCAGCAGCCTGGGCCAAGGCGTCTCCTACGAGCAGTACTTC. This translates into CASSLGQGVSYEQYF. This sequence joins TRBV11-2 and TRBJ2-7; no definite D call. This CDR3 spans 15 amino acids. Germline-derived CDR1 and CDR2 are SGHAT and FQNNGV. The germline V and J ends were trimmed by 5 bases and 0 bases, with 14 bases remaining between them.

The chain couples TRBV25-1 to TRBJ1-1, with no clear D. The CDR3 is made up of 16 amino acids. V dropped 5 bases and J dropped 5 bases, with 21 bases sitting between them. CDR1 and CDR2 (germline): MGHDK, SYGVNS. Written as DNA, the CDR3 is TGTGCCAGCAGTCATAGGGTTAGGGTCGGGAGGACTGAAGCTTTCTTT. Translation gives CASSHRVRVGRTEAFF.

The gene calls are TRBV11-3 and TRBJ2-3, with 8 nucleotides matching TRBD2. J gave up 0 bases and V 3 bases, and 8 bases lay outside the gene matches. Germline CDR1 is SGHNT and CDR2 is YENEEA. The CDR3 covers 17 residues. DNA for the CDR3: TGTGCCAGCAGCTTGGGTTTGCGGGGGGCTAGCACAGATACGCAGTATTTT. This codes for CASSLGLRGASTDTQYF.

The chain combines TRBV7-8 with TRBJ1-3, with TRBD1 identical over 9 bases. CDR1 SGHVS and CDR2 FQNEAQ come from the germline V gene. The CDR3 sequence is 15 residues long. V lost 1 base, J lost 4 bases, and 2 bases stayed unmatched. The CDR3 DNA is TGTGCCAGCAGCTTAGTTGGGACAGGGGGAAACACCATATATTTT. It translates to CASSLVGTGGNTIYF.

This rearrangement joins TRBV5-1 to TRBJ2-7, with TRBD2 as a possible D gene (5 bases). The CDR3 extends over 15 amino acids. Germline assignment: CDR1 SGHRS and CDR2 YFSETQ. Trimming cost V 2 bases and J 0 bases, with 12 bases left between them. The CDR3 here is CASSLREMASYEQYF. The CDR3 DNA sequence: TGCGCCAGCAGCTTAAGGGAGATGGCCTCCTACGAGCAGTACTTC.

This chain connects TRBV2 to TRBJ2-7, with a tentative D call TRBD2 (6 bases). Trimming pared 7 bases from V and 0 bases from J, leaving 13 bases between. The CDR3 totals 14 residues. CDR1 is SNHLY and CDR2 is FYNNEI in the germline V gene. The CDR3 loop reads CASTWDLSSYEQYF. DNA of the CDR3: TGTGCCAGCACTTGGGACTTAAGCTCCTACGAGCAGTACTTC.

V gene TRBV29-1 combines with J gene TRBJ1-1; D unresolved. V was trimmed by 5 bases and J by 2 bases, leaving 12 bases between them. CDR1 is SQVTM, CDR2 ANQGSEA, per germline. This CDR3 is 13 amino acids long. As DNA, the CDR3 is TGCAGCGTTTCCGCGGGCATAAACACTGAAGCTTTCTTT. Translating it yields CSVSAGINTEAFF. Drawing the rest from reference TRBV29-1 and TRBJ1-1, the complete variable domain is SAVISQKPSRDICQRGTSLTIQCQVDSQVTMMFWYRQQPGQSLTLIATANQGSEATYESGFVIDKFPISRPNLTFSTLTVSNMSPEDSSIYLCSVSAGINTEAFFGQGTRLTVV.